The clone carrying this T cell receptor (delta chain) was picked up many times. Its antigen is unidentified. TCRdb re-called clones from the multiplex PCR reads using CATT. Of about 89,000 delta-chain clones listed, around 1.4% were seen once; the top ten hold around 8.1%. The entry originates in a study of γδ T cells in repeated Plasmodium falciparum infection. Gammadelta T cells were flow-sorted from PBMC into Vgamma9/Vdelta2+ and Vdelta2-negative populations for bulk analysis. Germline loops: CDR1 GEAIGNYY, CDR2 EKD. This CDR3 comprises 23 residues. Trimming pared 0 bases from V and 0 bases from J, leaving 26 bases between. General study points: Vgamma9/Vdelta2+ T cells showed a stable polyclonal repertoire with shared TCRgamma sequences.

This TCR derives from a pool of human donors (malaria-infected and uninfected, not separated). Material: gamma-delta T cells from blood. V usage is TRDV2 and J usage is TRDJ3, with a possible D match to TRDD2 (8 bases). The J gene, not given by TCRdb, was assigned here from a germline match of the nucleotide sequence. The CDR3 here is CACDTLPTALGASSSWDTRQMFF. The CDR3 DNA reads TGTGCCTGTGACACCCTTCCTACCGCTCTGGGGGCCAGTAGCTCCTGGGACACCCGACAGATGTTTTTC.